These 21 T cell receptor beta chains were sequenced from one sample in a study of regulatory and conventional T cells in RAG deficiency. Method: immunoSEQ multiplex PCR; TCRdb's copy keeps in-frame clones and lacks some. The sample has roughly 45,000 clones, over 80% seen once; the top ten hold 0.51%. Genomic DNA came from blood conventional CD4+ T cells gated CD25-low CD127-high. These same records also appear under a second study, on regulatory T cells. That report adds: The PCR used 52 TRBV and 13 TRBJ primers.

The sample taken for sequencing was CD4+ effector T cells sorted from blood. The receptor source for this set is a human donor in good health.

CDR3 DNA: TGTGCCAGCCGAGGGTCGGACAGAGCCACAGAAGCTTTCTTT. The encoded protein is CASRGSDRATEAFF. V is TRBV11-3 and J is TRBJ1-1; D possibly corresponds to TRBD1 (6 bases). The CDR3 loop spans 14 amino acids. Per germline, CDR1 SGHNT and CDR2 YENEEA. V was pared by 8 bases and J by 8 bases, with 21 bases between.

Note on this clone: A junction boundary mismatches the germline segment, possibly from a read error. The J gene is TRBJ1-5, the V gene TRBV2; no clear D gene. Germline-derived CDR1 and CDR2 are SNHLY and FYNNEI. The CDR3 is 14 amino acids. The CDR3 DNA is TGTGCCAGCAGAGAAGAGACTGGCAATCAGCCCCAGCATTTT. Its protein product is CASREETGNQPQHF.

The chain is built from TRBV2 and TRBJ1-1; D possibly corresponds to TRBD1 (6 bases). Trimming pared 8 bases from V and 1 base from J, leaving 17 bases between. Per the germline V gene, CDR1 is SNHLY and CDR2 is FYNNEI. This CDR3 is built from 15 residues. This chain's CDR3 is CASQLQGLENTEAFF. The CDR3 nucleotides read TGTGCCAGCCAATTACAGGGTTTGGAGAACACTGAAGCTTTCTTT.

This sequence joins TRBV5-1 and TRBJ2-7; D is possibly TRBD1 (7 bases). With 2 bases removed from V and 7 bases from J, the gap between germline ends came to 16 bases. The germline V gene has CDR1 SGHRS and CDR2 YFSETQ. The CDR3 length is 14 residues. The CDR3 DNA reads TGCGCCAGCAGCTTCGGAGGGACAGACGAGGAGCAGTACTTC. Translation gives CASSFGGTDEEQYF.

This chain links TRBV6-5 with TRBJ1-2; D not certain. Germline CDR1 reads MNHEY; CDR2 reads SVGAGI. Trimming removed 6 bases from V and 8 bases from J, with 19 bases in between. This CDR3 is built from 14 residues. CDR3 protein: CASRPGPLNRGYTF. CDR3 bases: TGTGCCAGCAGACCCGGGCCTCTGAATAGGGGCTACACCTTC.

The chain carries TRBV9 and TRBJ2-3; 9 bases line up with TRBD2. The J segment lost 4 bases and the V segment lost 6 bases, leaving 12 bases of the junction unmatched. The CDR3 is 16 amino acids. In germline, CDR1 is SGDLS, CDR2 YYNGEE. For the CDR3, the DNA is TGTGCCAGCACCCCATCGGGCGGGAGGGAAGCAGATACGCAGTATTTT. It translates to CASTPSGGREADTQYF.

The chain carries TRBV19 and TRBJ1-5, with 10 bases matching TRBD1. This CDR3 contains 15 residues. Losses at the gene ends were 1 base for V and 4 bases for J; bases not matched to a gene: 1. Germline CDR1 LNHDA, CDR2 SQIVND (reference sequence). CDR3 residues: CASSIGDRGNQPQHF. In nucleotides, the CDR3 is TGTGCCAGTAGTATAGGGGACAGGGGAAATCAGCCCCAGCATTTT.

J is TRBJ2-5 and V is TRBV2, with D perhaps matching TRBD1 or TRBD2 (6 bases each). Germline assignment: CDR1 SNHLY and CDR2 FYNNEI. The CDR3 consists of 15 residues. V dropped 6 bases and J dropped 5 bases, with 19 bases sitting between them. CDR3 amino acids: CASRVTGAQGETQYF. The CDR3 nucleotides read TGTGCCAGCAGAGTGACGGGGGCGCAAGGGGAGACCCAGTACTTC.

This clone occurred a few times. V usage is TRBV10-3 and J usage is TRBJ2-6; tentatively, D is TRBD2 (6 bases). This CDR3 is 14 amino acids long. Germline V gene lookup returns CDR1 ENHRY and CDR2 SYGVKD. Trimming shortened V by 7 bases and J by 4 bases, and 11 bases separated the two germline ends. Written as DNA, the CDR3 is TGTGCCATCATGGGGGGTATGGGGGCCAACGTCCTGACTTTC. Translation: CAIMGGMGANVLTF.

The J gene is TRBJ2-2, the V gene TRBV7-2, with D perhaps TRBD2 (5 bases). The V end was cut by 5 bases, the J end by 7 bases, with 17 bases between. The CDR3 is made up of 15 amino acids. Germline CDR1 reads SGHTA; CDR2 reads FQGNSA. The CDR3 bases are TGTGCCAGCAGCCCTTCGCTCTCGGGAAACGGGGAGCTGTTTTTT. Its translation is CASSPSLSGNGELFF.

J is TRBJ2-7 and V is TRBV10-1; the D gene is possibly TRBD2 (6 bases). V was clipped by 6 bases and J by 5 bases, with 17 bases between them. Germline loops: CDR1 WNHNN, CDR2 SYGVQD (reference sequence). CDR3 length: 14 amino acids. CDR3 in DNA: TGCGCCAGCAGCGCCCGCGGGACCGCGAACGAGCAGTACTTC. It specifies CASSARGTANEQYF.

This clone was counted once. The chain joins TRBV5-4 to TRBJ2-2; D uncertain. The CDR3 sequence is 15 residues long. Germline lookup yields CDR1 SGHNT and CDR2 YYREEE (reference sequence). V lost 0 bases and J lost 5, with 11 bases in between. CDR3 protein: CASSLGGLGTGELFF. The CDR3 DNA sequence: TGTGCCAGCAGCTTGGGCGGTTTGGGGACCGGGGAGCTGTTTTTT.

V gene TRBV5-1 combines with J gene TRBJ2-3; TRBD2 agrees at 8 bases. The CDR3 contains 15 residues. In germline, CDR1 is SGHRS, CDR2 YFSETQ. Losses at the gene ends were 1 base for V and 3 bases for J; bases not matched to a gene: 4. Here the CDR3 DNA reads TGCGCCAGCAGCTTGTCGGGGGGGGCGACAGATACGCAGTATTTT. This gives the protein CASSLSGGATDTQYF.

The chain is built from TRBV7-3 and TRBJ2-3; TRBD2 matches at 8 bases. V shed 8 bases, J shed 3 bases, and the junction held 4 bases outside the gene matches. This CDR3 has 13 amino acids. The germline V gene has CDR1 SGHTA and CDR2 FQGTGA. CDR3 loop: CASGERGTDTQYF. The CDR3, as DNA: TGTGCCAGCGGCGAGCGGGGGACAGATACGCAGTATTTT.

This clone was counted a single time. The V call is TRBV5-3, the J call TRBJ2-1; 7 nucleotides agree with TRBD2. TRBV5-3 carries the ORF label, with uncertain function. This CDR3 spans 14 amino acids. V shed 3 bases, J shed 6 bases, and the junction held 6 bases outside the gene matches. The CDR3 is CARSWGGSRNEQFF. The DNA for the CDR3 is TGTGCCAGAAGCTGGGGGGGTAGTCGCAATGAGCAGTTCTTC.

The chain recombines TRBV7-9 with TRBJ2-3; 9 positions match TRBD2. The CDR3 consists of 15 residues. Trimming took 7 bases from V and 2 from J; bases not matched to a gene: 7. CDR1 SEHNR and CDR2 FQNEAQ come from the germline V gene (reference sequence). The CDR3 is CASTRGLAFTDTQYF. For the CDR3, the DNA is TGTGCCAGCACCAGAGGACTAGCGTTCACAGATACGCAGTATTTT.

The chain joins TRBV10-1 to TRBJ1-1, with TRBD1 matching over 8 bases. CDR3 size: 15 residues. In germline, CDR1 is WNHNN, CDR2 SYGVQD (reference sequence). The V gene end was trimmed by 6 bases and the J gene end by 5 bases; junction bases not matched to a gene: 11. The CDR3 spells CASSHLRGPGTEAFF. The CDR3 DNA is TGCGCCAGCAGCCACCTCAGGGGGCCCGGGACTGAAGCTTTCTTT.

V and J are TRBV6-6 and TRBJ1-2, with D maybe TRBD1 (5 bases). The CDR3 spans 14 residues. Trimming pared 0 bases from V and 4 bases from J, leaving 9 bases between. Germline lookup yields CDR1 MNHNY and CDR2 SVGAGI (reference sequence). This CDR3 is CASSYSVGTYGYTF. The CDR3 region has the DNA TGTGCCAGCAGTTACTCGGTAGGGACCTATGGCTACACCTTC.

The CDR3 protein is CASSPPRGGASNQPQHF. The DNA of the CDR3 is TGTGCCAGTAGTCCCCCCCGGGGAGGGGCTAGCAATCAGCCCCAGCATTTT. The chain links TRBV19 to TRBJ1-5; D possibly corresponds to TRBD1 (5 bases). The CDR3 spans 17 residues. Trimming took 5 bases from V and 0 from J, leaving 17 bases between them. CDR1 is LNHDA, CDR2 SQIVND, per germline (reference sequence).

The V call is TRBV6-1, the J call TRBJ2-3; 8 bases fit TRBD1. After removal of 5 bases from V and 4 bases from J, the junction contained 8 bases not matched to a gene. Per the germline V gene, CDR1 is MNHNS and CDR2 is SASEGT. CDR3 length equals 15 residues. The CDR3 loop is CASSKRGQAADTQYF. CDR3 nucleotides: TGTGCCAGCAGTAAAAGGGGACAGGCCGCAGATACGCAGTATTTT.

A few counts support this clone. The V and J genes are TRBV19 and TRBJ2-7, with D possibly matching TRBD2 (5 bases). V was clipped by 6 bases and J by 0 bases, with 6 bases between them. Germline V gene lookup returns CDR1 LNHDA and CDR2 SQIVND (reference sequence). This CDR3 contains 12 residues. This chain's CDR3 is CASSSGSYEQYF. The CDR3 coding sequence is TGTGCCAGTAGCAGCGGCTCCTACGAGCAGTACTTC.